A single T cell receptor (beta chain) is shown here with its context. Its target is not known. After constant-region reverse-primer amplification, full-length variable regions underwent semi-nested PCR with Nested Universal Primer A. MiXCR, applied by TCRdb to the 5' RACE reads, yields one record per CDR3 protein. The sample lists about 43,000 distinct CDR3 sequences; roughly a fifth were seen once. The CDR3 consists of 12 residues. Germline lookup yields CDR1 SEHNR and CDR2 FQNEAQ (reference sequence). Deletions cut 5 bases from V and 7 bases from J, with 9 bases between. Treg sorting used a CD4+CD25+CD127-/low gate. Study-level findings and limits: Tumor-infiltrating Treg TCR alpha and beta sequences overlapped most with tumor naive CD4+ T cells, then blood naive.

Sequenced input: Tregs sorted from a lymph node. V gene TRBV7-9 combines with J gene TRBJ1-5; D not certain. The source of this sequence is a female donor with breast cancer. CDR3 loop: CASSAGRQPQHF. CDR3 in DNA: TGTGCCAGCAGCGCCGGCCGGCAGCCCCAGCATTTT. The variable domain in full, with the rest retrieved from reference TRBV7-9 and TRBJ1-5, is DTGVSQNPRHKITKRGQNVTFRCDPISEHNRLYWYRQTLGQGPEFLTYFQNEAQLEKSRLLSDRFSAERPKGSFSTLEIQRTEQGDSAMYLCASSAGRQPQHFGDGTRLSIL.